This T cell receptor beta chain derives from a study of CD8 T cells in Susac syndrome. Trimming removed 6 bases from V and 0 bases from J, with 12 bases in between. Germline CDR1 is MNHNS and CDR2 is SASEGT. The CDR3 is 16 amino acids. With respect to this clonotype: What it binds is unknown.

Random hexamers were used to reverse transcribe about 0.5 to 1 ug of RNA. TCRdb itself ran the immunoSEQ multiplex PCR reads through MiXCR, one entry per CDR3 protein. The sample carries roughly 190,000 distinct CDR3 sequences, roughly 94% recorded once. Study-level findings and limits: In total CD8+ repertoires, sixteen Susac-specific public clones were found, and CD8+ TEMRA repertoires had five.

J is TRBJ2-6 and V is TRBV6-1; D could derive from TRBD1 or TRBD2 (5 bases each). The material sequenced was CD8+ T cells from PBMCs. The sequence was obtained from a human donor with Susac syndrome. The CDR3 protein is CASRRSGTSGANVLTF. In DNA, the CDR3 is TGTGCCAGCAGGCGATCAGGGACCTCTGGGGCCAACGTCCTGACTTTC.